This T cell receptor beta chain is from a study of OX40 agonist ivuxolimab in advanced cancers. The wider study: Each dose-escalation patient presented with hepatocellular carcinoma, melanoma, renal cell or head and neck cancer. Participants could have had prior anti-PD-1, anti-PD-L1 or anti-CTLA-4 therapy, and approximately 40% had some.

The assay was immunoSEQ multiplex PCR, and TCRdb's table has in-frame clones only and misses some. This table holds 60,000 to 80,000 clones, 86% found once. Losses at the gene ends were 9 bases for V and 3 bases for J; bases not matched to a gene: 6. Germline CDR1 is ENHRY and CDR2 is SYGVKD. This CDR3 contains 14 residues. Concerning this clone itself: Its specificity is unknown.

Notes on the study in general: At 0.1 to 3.0 mg/kg, CD4+ and CD8+ blood T cells expanded clonally by week 6. It was also the case that some nonresponders had low normalized T-cell clonal expansion.

The TCR sequence derives from an adult with an advanced solid tumor such as melanoma, head and neck, liver or kidney cancer. Here the sequenced sample was CD4+ or CD8+ T cells sorted from blood, taken in a trial of the OX40 agonist ivuxolimab. The V and J genes are TRBV10-3 and TRBJ2-2, with 8 bases matching TRBD1. CDR3 sequence reads: CAMAGTGDTGELFF. CDR3 bases: TGTGCCATGGCCGGGACAGGCGACACCGGGGAGCTGTTTTTT.